The T cell receptor (beta chain) described here comes from a study of Ad26.COV2.S vaccination and SARS-CoV-2 variants. Study information: As a participant in COV1001, the donor was in the Ad26.COV2.S trial arm. Ad26.COV2.S shots went into the muscle once or twice, 56 days apart.

V lost 0 bases, J lost 3 bases, and 7 bases stayed unmatched. From germline, CDR1 is MNHNY and CDR2 SVGAGI (reference sequence). The CDR3 is 16 amino acids. The treatment is: 15 to 20 received Ad26.COV2.S at low or high dose, single or two shots; roughly five received placebo; per-sample allocation not given. Specimens were obtained on day 63 following the first vaccine or placebo injection. TCRdb keeps only in-frame clones here, not all; method: immunoSEQ multiplex PCR. The table has about 350,000 clones, roughly 85% seen once; the top ten hold about 3.3%. This clone was counted between two and nine times.

The V call is TRBV6-6, the J call TRBJ2-7; 8 bases agree with TRBD1. The TCR sequence derives from a person between 18 and 60 years old who received the Ad26.COV2.S COVID-19 vaccine or a placebo. This specimen consisted of peripheral blood, obtained in a trial of Ad26.COV2.S vaccine versus placebo. The CDR3 bases are TGTGCCAGCAGTTACTCGCGCAGGGGGCGTCTCTACGAGCAGTACTTC. The encoded protein is CASSYSRRGRLYEQYF.